The 3 T cell receptor beta chains presented below share a single source sample, sequenced in a study of early T cells in non-severe SARS-CoV-2 infection. Using its own MiXCR run on the 5' RACE reads, TCRdb lists one record per CDR3 protein. This table holds over 45,000 distinct CDR3 sequences, around 15% found once. Source: whole blood, taken at baseline. These receptors all stem from an adult who was a healthcare worker with PCR-confirmed SARS-CoV-2 infection or an uninfected control (not recorded which).

This clonotype was picked up many times. The chain recombines TRBV19 with TRBJ2-2, with 12 nucleotides matching TRBD2. Looked up from germline, CDR1 is LNHDA and CDR2 is SQIVND (reference sequence). Losses at the gene ends were 9 bases for V and 4 bases for J; bases not matched to a gene: 3. This CDR3 is 14 amino acids long. CDR3 loop: CASRTSGVTGELFF. CDR3 coding DNA: TGTGCCAGCCGGACTAGCGGGGTCACCGGGGAGCTGTTTTTT.

This clonotype came up many times. V and J are TRBV3-1 and TRBJ2-7; tentative D call: TRBD2 (5 bases). V dropped 4 bases and J dropped 4 bases, with 8 bases sitting between them. The CDR3 contains 12 residues. From germline, CDR1 is LGHDT and CDR2 YNNKEL (reference sequence). The CDR3 region is CASSRGGYEQYF. The DNA for the CDR3 is TGTGCCAGCAGCCGAGGAGGATACGAGCAGTACTTC.

The chain uses TRBV12-3 or TRBV12-4 and TRBJ1-1; 9 bases are a match to TRBD1. The CDR3 is 13 residues long. V lost 3 bases, J lost 7 bases, and 3 bases stayed unmatched. The CDR3 here is CASSFTGGGEAFF. CDR3 coding DNA: TGTGCCAGCAGTTTTACAGGGGGCGGTGAAGCTTTCTTT.